This T cell receptor beta chain was recorded in a study of CD8+CD57+ T cells in acquired aplastic anemia. Study-wide points: Patients and controls turned out to have 25 to 30 CD8+ CDR3 sequences in common.

Trimming stripped 0 bases from V and 2 bases from J, with 11 bases between. Germline-derived CDR1 and CDR2 are MNHEY and SVGAGI. The CDR3 has 15 residues. Comments on this clonotype: What it binds is unknown.

Sequencing was done on patients that had shown CD8+CD57+ cell expansion by flow cytometry. Every patient had severe acquired aplastic anemia. The study profiled TCR beta VDJ and CDR3 using genomic DNA as template. MiXCR, applied by TCRdb to the reads, yields one record per CDR3 protein. Of about 180,000 distinct CDR3 sequences listed, less than 50% are singletons. The rearrangement links TRBV6-5 to TRBJ2-7; the D is unclear. Sequenced: sorted CD4+, CD8+, or CD8+CD57+ T cells (not recorded which) from PBMCs. The receptor comes from a human donor with aplastic anemia. DNA of the CDR3: TGTGCCAGCAGTTACTCCCATGAGATCGCCTACGAGCAGTACTTC. It yields the protein CASSYSHEIAYEQYF.